The T cell receptor beta chain described here comes from a study of blood T cell repertoires in COVID-19. The authors' processing: Amplification from reference gene primers served as the basis for estimated nucleated cell counts. The repertoire was sequenced with immunoSEQ multiplex PCR; TCRdb's copy has only in-frame clones and lacks some. V and J calls plus clone size are reproduced from that table; the DNA served to infer D and trimming. The table shows about 150,000 clones, with 88% occurring only once. All enrollees were roughly 18 to 90 years old and from 24 US areas. The germline gives CDR1 SGHDT, CDR2 YYEEEE. The V end lost 4 bases, the J end lost 8 bases, and 13 bases lay between the germline ends. The CDR3 extends over 13 amino acids.

The sequenced material came from PBMCs or T cells enriched from blood (not recorded which). The chain employs TRBV5-6 and TRBJ1-5; tentative D call: TRBD1 (5 bases). The receptor was isolated from a woman in her twenties or thirties with acute COVID-19. The CDR3 nucleotides read TGTGCCAGCAGCCTCGGGGGAGCGGAGCCCCAGCATTTT. Translating it yields CASSLGGAEPQHF. The variable domain in full, with the rest retrieved from reference TRBV5-6 and TRBJ1-5, is DAGVTQSPTHLIKTRGQQVTLRCSPKSGHDTVSWYQQALGQGPQFIFQYYEEEERQRGNFPDRFSGHQFPNYSSELNVNALLLGDSALYLCASSLGGAEPQHFGDGTRLSIL.